The T cell receptor (beta chain) described here comes from a study of control samples from healthy donors and cancer patients. Germline V gene sequence: CDR1 MNHEY, CDR2 SVGAGI. This CDR3 region has 14 residues. Trimming left V 2 bases short and J 0 bases short, with 7 bases between. The assay was immunoSEQ multiplex PCR, and TCRdb's table has in-frame clones only and misses some. The top ten clones hold 8% to 11% of a sample with about 98,000 clones, about four fifths of them seen once. The sequence derives from a woman in her thirties in good health. The chain is built from TRBV6-5 and TRBJ1-1; D remains ambiguous. The material sequenced was blood. Here the CDR3 DNA reads TGTGCCAGCAGTTACGATTTTCTGAACACTGAAGCTTTCTTT. Encoded protein: CASSYDFLNTEAFF.